These 25 T cell receptor beta chains came from one sample sequenced in a study of blood T cells in healthy people across ages. PCR was performed a second time for about 7 to 11 cycles using a sample-barcoded 5' primer and a J-beta primer mix. MiXCR was run by TCRdb on the 5' RACE reads, yielding one entry per CDR3 protein. The sample has about 1.5 million distinct CDR3 sequences; around 40% are singletons. The sequencing sample was made of blood. Every receptor here comes from a woman younger than 30 in good health.

In this sample, this clonotype turned up many times. The V call is TRBV29-1, the J call TRBJ2-5; tentative D call: TRBD1 (6 bases). Per the germline V gene, CDR1 is SQVTM and CDR2 is ANQGSEA. The CDR3 runs 16 residues. V lost 0 bases and J 1 base, leaving 15 bases between the germline ends. Here the CDR3 reads CSVEDPDRRAQETQYF. The DNA of the CDR3 is TGCAGCGTTGAAGATCCTGACAGGCGGGCCCAAGAGACCCAGTACTTC. The full variable domain, rest sourced from reference TRBV29-1 and TRBJ2-5, is SAVISQKPSRDICQRGTSLTIQCQVDSQVTMMFWYRQQPGQSLTLIATANQGSEATYESGFVIDKFPISRPNLTFSTLTVSNMSPEDSSIYLCSVEDPDRRAQETQYFGPGTRLLVL.

The genes are TRBV5-6 and TRBJ2-2; TRBD1 might be the D (6 bases). Trimming pared 4 bases from V and 3 bases from J, leaving 13 bases between. CDR3 length: 15 residues. Germline V gene lookup returns CDR1 SGHDT and CDR2 YYEEEE. The CDR3 DNA follows: TGTGCCAGCAGCGAGGGACATCTAGACACCGGGGAGCTGTTTTTT. As protein: CASSEGHLDTGELFF.

Comments on this clonotype: Its ends do not fully match the called genes, so a read error is possible. This rearrangement joins TRBV6-5 to TRBJ1-2; possibly TRBD1 for D (5 bases). Germline V lookup: CDR1 MNHEY, CDR2 SVGAGI. The CDR3 has 13 amino acids. CDR3 bases: TGTGCCAGCAGCGACGGGGGGATCTATAGCTACACCTTC. Translating gives CASSDGGIYSYTF.

The CDR3 reads CSVHGGREKSTDTQYF. The CDR3, as DNA: TGCAGCGTCCACGGTGGGCGGGAGAAATCCACAGATACGCAGTATTTT. The chain links TRBV29-1 to TRBJ2-3; 7 nucleotides align to TRBD2. The CDR3 runs 16 residues. Germline CDR1 reads SQVTM; CDR2 reads ANQGSEA. J lost 2 bases, V lost 6 bases, and 14 bases had no gene match.

The rearrangement links TRBV15 to TRBJ2-1; D is ambiguous. The tail of the sequence fits TRBJ2-7 better, so the J call may be wrong. The CDR3 runs to 13 residues. Germline CDR1 and CDR2: LNHNV and YYDKDF (reference sequence). CDR3 loop: CATSRDPTNEQYF. As DNA, the CDR3 is TGTGCCACCAGCAGGGACCCTACTAATGAGCAGTACTTC.

The chain uses TRBV5-1 and TRBJ1-1; D is undetermined. V gave up 0 bases and J gave up 5 bases, with 11 bases separating them. CDR1 SGHRS and CDR2 YFSETQ come from the germline V gene. This CDR3 has 14 residues. The DNA of the CDR3 is TGCGCCAGCAGCTTGGGCGAGTTCTTGACTGAAGCTTTCTTT. As protein: CASSLGEFLTEAFF.

The genes are TRBV7-2 and TRBJ2-2; 7 bases are shared with TRBD1. The trim removed 4 bases at V and 4 bases at J, leaving 9 bases unmatched. Germline V gives CDR1 SGHTA, CDR2 FQGNSA. There are 16 residues in the CDR3. The CDR3 nucleotides are TGTGCCAGCAGCTACTATACAGGGGTGGCCACCGGGGAGCTGTTTTTT. Residues: CASSYYTGVATGELFF.

Regarding this clonotype: One end of the junction fails to match germline, which may point to a read error. V and J are TRBV20-1 and TRBJ2-1; 7 nucleotides line up with TRBD2. Germline CDR1 DFQATT, CDR2 SNEGSKA (reference sequence). The CDR3 extends over 13 amino acids. CDR3 residues: CSAPLADYNERFF. CDR3 DNA sequence: TGCAGTGCCCCTCTAGCGGATTACAATGAGCGGTTCTTC.

This clonotype showed up just a few times. The chain has TRBV28 and TRBJ2-3; 8 positions match TRBD2. The CDR3 has 12 amino acids. Germline trimming cut 7 bases from V and 8 bases from J; bases unmatched to any gene: 5. CDR1 and CDR2 (germline): MDHEN, SYDVKM. For the CDR3, the DNA is TGTGCCAGCAACCCGGGGGGGGGTACGCAGTATTTT. Its protein is CASNPGGGTQYF. The full variable domain, its missing parts supplied by reference TRBV28 and TRBJ2-3, is DVKVTQSSRYLVKRTGEKVFLECVQDMDHENMFWYRQDPGLGLRLIYFSYDVKMKEKGDIPEGYSVSREKKERFSLILESASTNQTSMYLCASNPGGGTQYFGPGTRLTVL.

This chain links TRBV21-1 with TRBJ2-1; TRBD2 is the table's D call and was not checked against the DNA. TRBV21-1 is a known pseudogene. The CDR3 contains 15 residues. The CDR3 DNA follows: TGTGCCAGCAAAACGGAGCGGGGGGGATCCAATGAGCAGTTCTTC. It codes for CASKTERGGSNEQFF.

The sample holds a few counts of this clonotype. The rearrangement uses TRBV4-1 and TRBJ1-2; D unresolved. Germline V lookup: CDR1 MGHRA, CDR2 YSYEKL. The CDR3 sequence is 14 residues long. Trimming took off 5 bases at V and 2 bases at J, with 12 bases between the two ends. CDR3 loop: CASSGRVKNYGYTF. The CDR3 DNA reads as TGCGCCAGCAGCGGTAGGGTCAAGAACTATGGCTACACCTTC.

The chain is built from TRBV5-6 and TRBJ1-1; no clear D gene. The V gene lost 4 bases and the J gene lost 1 base, with 8 bases spanning the gap. The germline CDR1 and CDR2 sequences are SGHDT and YYEEEE. This CDR3 spans 13 amino acids. The CDR3 sequence is CASSPHPNTEAFF. The CDR3 region has the DNA TGTGCCAGCAGCCCGCACCCGAACACTGAAGCTTTCTTT.

The chain joins TRBV5-6 to TRBJ2-3, with a tentative D call TRBD2 (7 bases). The CDR3 covers 17 residues. V lost 4 bases and J lost 6, with 24 bases in between. The V gene's germline CDR1 is SGHDT and CDR2 YYEEEE. The CDR3 sequence: CASSQGLLATGSDTQYF. In DNA form, the CDR3 reads TGTGCCAGCAGCCAAGGCCTACTAGCGACAGGTTCTGATACGCAGTATTTT. Supplemented by reference TRBV5-6 and TRBJ2-3, the full variable domain reads DAGVTQSPTHLIKTRGQQVTLRCSPKSGHDTVSWYQQALGQGPQFIFQYYEEEERQRGNFPDRFSGHQFPNYSSELNVNALLLGDSALYLCASSQGLLATGSDTQYFGPGTRLTVL.

The chain recombines TRBV5-6 with TRBJ2-3, with 11 bases fitting TRBD2. J gave up 4 bases and V 3 bases, and 7 bases lay outside the gene matches. Germline CDR1 and CDR2: SGHDT and YYEEEE. The CDR3 runs 16 residues. Here the CDR3 DNA reads TGTGCCAGCAGCTCGATAGCGGGAGGGCCAGCAGATACGCAGTATTTT. Translating it yields CASSSIAGGPADTQYF.

A few counts support this clonotype. CDR3 protein: CSARDSRTTGLGPYEQYF. The CDR3 DNA reads TGCAGTGCTAGAGATTCTCGTACCACAGGGTTAGGGCCCTACGAGCAGTACTTC. The chain links TRBV20-1 to TRBJ2-7, with D perhaps TRBD1 (6 bases). CDR3 length: 18 amino acids. The V and J ends lost 0 bases and 2 bases respectively, with 23 bases between them. Germline CDR1 and CDR2: DFQATT and SNEGSKA (reference sequence).

This chain uses TRBV28 with TRBJ2-4, with D uncertain. The end of the DNA fits TRBJ2-7 better, so the J call may be wrong. This CDR3 region has 14 residues. CDR1 and CDR2 (germline): MDHEN, SYDVKM. The CDR3 nucleotides are TGTGCCAGCAGTACCCCCTCGCCACCCTACGAGCAGTACTTC. It is translated as CASSTPSPPYEQYF.

V and J are TRBV5-5 and TRBJ2-7, with unresolved D. This CDR3 contains 13 residues. Germline V gene data show CDR1 as SGHKS and CDR2 as YYEKEE (reference sequence). Trimming shortened V by 1 base and J by 3 bases, and 8 bases separated the two germline ends. This chain's CDR3 is CASSLWLNYEQYF. In DNA, the CDR3 is TGTGCCAGCAGCTTGTGGCTGAACTACGAGCAGTACTTC. The complete variable domain, with remaining parts taken from reference TRBV5-5 and TRBJ2-7, reads DAGVTQSPTHLIKTRGQQVTLRCSPISGHKSVSWYQQVLGQGPQFIFQYYEKEERGRGNFPDRFSARQFPNYSSELNVNALLLGDSALYLCASSLWLNYEQYFGPGTRLTVT.

This clonotype was observed a few times. The CDR3 loop reads CASRPLAFGFNEQFF. CDR3 DNA: TGTGCCAGCAGACCCCTCGCCTTCGGATTCAATGAGCAGTTCTTC. The chain carries TRBV7-2 and TRBJ2-1; D is uncertain. V was trimmed by 6 bases and J by 6 bases, leaving 18 bases between them. CDR1 SGHTA and CDR2 FQGNSA come from the germline V gene. There are 15 residues in the CDR3.

This rearrangement joins TRBV20-1 to TRBJ1-2, with D perhaps matching TRBD1 (5 bases). This CDR3 comprises 15 residues. V dropped 1 base and J dropped 7 bases, with 19 bases sitting between them. CDR1 is DFQATT and CDR2 is SNEGSKA in the germline V gene (reference sequence). DNA of the CDR3: TGCAGTGCTAGAGTTACCACAGGAGGAGAGCTTGGCTACACCTTC. Its translation: CSARVTTGGELGYTF.

This clonotype was counted only a few times. The chain couples TRBV24-1 to TRBJ2-1; 10 nucleotides align to TRBD1. CDR1 is KGHDR, CDR2 SFDVKD, per germline. The trim removed 3 bases at V and 2 bases at J, leaving 9 bases unmatched. CDR3 length equals 18 residues. Written as DNA, the CDR3 is TGTGCCACCAGTGATCCGAAGACAGGGGGCGGAACCTACAATGAGCAGTTCTTC. Its translation is CATSDPKTGGGTYNEQFF.

V gene TRBV20-1 combines with J gene TRBJ1-2, with D unresolved. The V end was cut by 2 bases, the J end by 10 bases, with 11 bases between. The germline CDR1 and CDR2 sequences are DFQATT and SNEGSKA (reference sequence). This CDR3 region has 11 residues. CDR3 residues: CSARNWVVYTF. The DNA for the CDR3 is TGCAGTGCTAGAAACTGGGTCGTCTACACCTTC.

This clonotype was found a few times. The V call is TRBV7-2, the J call TRBJ1-5; possible D gene TRBD1, 6 bases. Trimming left V 0 bases short and J 2 bases short, with 8 bases between. CDR1 SGHTA and CDR2 FQGNSA come from the germline V gene. This CDR3 is built from 15 residues. This CDR3 is CASSLAQGGNQPQHF. In nucleotides, the CDR3 is TGTGCCAGCAGCTTAGCACAGGGTGGCAATCAGCCCCAGCATTTT.

The rearrangement links TRBV7-6 to TRBJ1-2; tentatively, D is TRBD1 (6 bases). V was clipped by 0 bases and J by 5 bases, with 13 bases between them. The germline CDR1 and CDR2 sequences are SGHVS and FNYEAQ. This CDR3 comprises 15 residues. The CDR3 loop reads CASSLAPGTSYGYTF. For the CDR3, the DNA is TGTGCCAGCAGCTTAGCCCCCGGGACATCTTATGGCTACACCTTC.

This clonotype occurred once. This could be a read error, since a much larger clone is one nucleotide away. The chain recombines TRBV29-1 with TRBJ2-5; D remains unclear. The germline V gene has CDR1 SQVTM and CDR2 ANQGSEA. The CDR3 is 12 residues long. CDR3 coding DNA: TGCAGCATTGACCCAGAGTTCGAGACCCAGTACTTC. Its protein product is CSIDPEFETQYF.

The chain carries TRBV7-9 and TRBJ2-7, with a weak D call TRBD2 (5 bases). V lost 4 bases and J 1 base, leaving 14 bases between the germline ends. CDR3 length: 15 amino acids. Germline V lookup: CDR1 SEHNR, CDR2 FQNEAQ (reference sequence). The CDR3 sequence: CASSSDWRVSYEQYF. The CDR3 DNA is TGTGCCAGCAGCTCGGATTGGCGGGTATCCTACGAGCAGTACTTC.